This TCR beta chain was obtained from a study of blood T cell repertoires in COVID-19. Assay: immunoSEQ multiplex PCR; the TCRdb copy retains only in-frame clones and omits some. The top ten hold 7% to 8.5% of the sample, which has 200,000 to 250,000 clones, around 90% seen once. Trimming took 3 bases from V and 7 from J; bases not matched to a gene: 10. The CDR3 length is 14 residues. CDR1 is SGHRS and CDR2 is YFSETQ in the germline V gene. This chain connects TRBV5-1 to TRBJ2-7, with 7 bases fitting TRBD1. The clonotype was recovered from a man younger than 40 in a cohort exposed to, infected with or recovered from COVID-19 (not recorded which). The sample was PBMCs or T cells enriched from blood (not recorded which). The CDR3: CASSSGQVLGEQYF. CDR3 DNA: TGCGCCAGCAGCTCAGGACAGGTCCTGGGGGAGCAGTACTTC.